This TCR beta chain was retrieved from a study of identical twins (dated by TCRdb to the mid-2010s). Notes on the research overall: To test whether fetal clonotypes persist, this study deep-sequenced TCR alpha and beta repertoires from monozygotic twins, from unrelated adults of various ages, and from cord blood. Replicate twin experiments were performed at different times using different library preparation protocols to rule out contamination. Broader findings and caveats from the paper: The excess sharing between twins in beta out-of-frame sequences was weaker because fewer shared sequences reduced the signal-to-noise ratio. Zero-insertion analyses could be partly confounded by invariant T cells such as MAIT and iNKT, though diverse VJ usage argued against such confounding for most clonotypes. Recombination models systematically underestimated out-of-frame TCR alpha sharing in monozygotic twins but agreed with sharing between unrelated individuals. Abundant cord blood beta clonotypes had fewer insertions, young adult naive repertoires showed a similar but weaker trend, and memory repertoires showed no such trend. Because the same donors could not be followed over many years, conclusions were based on cross-sectional statistical analysis. Compared with coincidental sharing between unrelated individuals, out-of-frame TCR alpha sequences shared between twins showed an excess of sequences with low generation probability.

All donors were healthy Caucasians. This clonotype came up a few times. The antigen it recognizes is unknown. Base qualities are not at hand, and no much larger clone is one base apart. V loses 4 bases, J loses 0 bases, and the germline ends lie 12 bases apart. The CDR3 runs 15 amino acids, cysteine and phenylalanine included. Solely the CDR3 DNA is kept, with 45 bases framed from the first base. Receptor libraries were prepared by 5' RACE. Sequencing used an Illumina HiSeq 2000. Template switching added a universal primer binding site, and the final cDNA carried a unique molecular identifier that allowed TCR cDNA molecules to be counted accurately. Specific primers in the conserved constant-segment region were used to synthesize first-strand cDNA for TCR alpha and beta chains. To control for contamination, every cDNA library was double barcoded, receiving both a SMART-Mk sample barcode and Illumina barcodes. TruSeq adapter sequences along with Illumina sample barcodes were introduced in two successive PCR steps. TCR alpha and beta cDNA libraries were sequenced on the Illumina HiSeq platform with custom primers. In the source study's methods: Unique molecular identifiers were extracted from raw reads with MiGEC, and CDR3 positions were determined with MiXCR. Recombination models were inferred per individual with the repgenHMM and IGoR tools using an EM algorithm. Shared clonotype analysis was performed with the tcR package in R, normalizing sharing by the product of cloneset sizes. To study raw recombination free of thymic and clonal selection effects, out-of-frame nonproductive sequences were analyzed. In TCRdb, the public reads were trimmed at Q25 with fastp and aligned with MiXCR, with productive beta chains retained. Rows matching on CDR3 protein sequence are summarized as one entry with the most common DNA and genes. TCRdb, not the authors, supplied the V and J calls. Within this sample are 1.5 million to 2 million distinct CDR3 sequences, with roughly a third of them counted one time only. The top ten clones comprise approximately 0.29% of the sample.

The chain joins TRBV12-3 or TRBV12-4 to TRBJ1-1; tentative D gene TRBD1, with 6 bases matching. This TCR was recovered from a newborn girl in good health. Sequences were obtained from cord blood. The sequence in DNA is TGTGCCAGCAGTTACGCGGGACACTTGAACACTGAAGCTTTCTTT. Translated, it gives CASSYAGHLNTEAFF.